The rows below give T cell receptor beta chains drawn from one sample of a study of OX40 agonist ivuxolimab in advanced cancers. Profiled with immunoSEQ multiplex PCR; TCRdb holds only in-frame clones, not every one. Of about 42,000 clones in the sample, 70% to 85% were seen once. The sequencing here drew on CD4+ or CD8+ T cells sorted from blood, taken in a trial of the OX40 agonist ivuxolimab. All receptors come from an adult with an advanced solid tumor such as melanoma, head and neck, liver or kidney cancer. Each CDR3 is given without its conserved first and last residue.

J gene,V gene,CDR3 protein
TRBJ2-2,TRBV5-5,ASSASPGDHTGELF
TRBJ2-5,TRBV11-2,ASSLDGQTQY
TRBJ2-5,TRBV9,ASGGGVMETQY
TRBJ2-7,TRBV2,ANSVGEMMDRVTYEQY
TRBJ2-1,TRBV27,ASGIQGLYNEQF
TRBJ2-3,TRBV11-3,ASSLGISSSTDTQY
TRBJ1-5,TRBV15,ATSRDYQPQH
TRBJ1-5,TRBV7-9,ASSWGTGFNQPQH
TRBJ1-3,TRBV7-2,ASSSRKPSGNTIY
TRBJ2-7,TRBV7-6,ASSLHEQY
TRBJ2-7,TRBV2,ASSPGHEQY
TRBJ1-2,TRBV7-6,ASSSRGEDLSYGYT
TRBJ1-2,TRBV28,ASSLSGPGYGYT
TRBJ2-3,TRBV5-1,ASSFEAAGTDTQY
TRBJ1-4,TRBV5-1,ASQATGLNEKLF
TRBJ1-4,TRBV7-9,ASSLEAPEEKLF
TRBJ2-5,TRBV4-1,ASSQLAGEETQY
TRBJ2-5,TRBV7-9,ASSLADEETQY
TRBJ2-6,TRBV10-3,AISEGLAAGANVLT
TRBJ1-3,TRBV28,ASIPGGSGNTIY
TRBJ2-1,TRBV9,ASSVMGLASPEQF
TRBJ2-3,TRBV6-5,ASSYPTSGGTDTQY
TRBJ2-7,TRBV10-3,AISESRGAYEQY
TRBJ2-7,TRBV5-1,ASSKEGSSAYEQY
TRBJ2-3,TRBV19,ASSIGRVKLTDTQY
TRBJ1-4,TRBV7-2,ASSLTNEKLF
TRBJ2-3,TRBV7-8,ASSPGTGTDTQY
TRBJ2-5,TRBV4-1,ASSQGSTQETQY
TRBJ2-1,TRBV7-9,ASSAGTSGRLYEQF
TRBJ1-2,TRBV5-8,ASSRRGLTNYGYT
TRBJ2-7,TRBV7-9,ASSSSATGMISYEQY
TRBJ1-6,TRBV10-3,AISESRQGRPLH
TRBJ1-1,TRBV6-6,ASSPRAVSSTEAF
TRBJ1-1,TRBV30,AWSAGTFNTEAF
TRBJ2-7,TRBV21-1,ASSKADSRDRPLYEQY
TRBJ2-7,TRBV7-3,ASSSGQGVDYEQY
TRBJ2-1,TRBV27,ASSNGLAGGINNEQF
TRBJ2-7,TRBV5-1,ASSPVASTDYEQY
TRBJ1-1,TRBV2,ASIGENTEAF
TRBJ1-5,TRBV18,ASSPSRSNQPQH
TRBJ1-1,TRBV4-3,ASSQGTGGNPNEAF
TRBJ2-7,TRBV5-3,ASSLEGITYEQY
TRBJ1-1,TRBV27,ASSLGQRTEAF
TRBJ2-7,TRBV5-5,ASSLQGALDEQY
TRBJ2-7,TRBV7-2,ASSLTWTSRFIYEQY
TRBJ1-1,TRBV9,ASSVETQSGTEAF
TRBJ2-3,TRBV9,ASSVRGLDHTDTQY
TRBJ2-1,TRBV7-2,ASSTTSRGYNEQF
TRBJ2-2,TRBV4-1,ASSQDRRGEWSGELF
TRBJ2-7,TRBV5-4,ASSLEMGLAGDEQY
TRBJ1-5,TRBV7-2,ASSSYRDQPQH
TRBJ2-5,TRBV4-1,ASSQDAGMGETQY
TRBJ2-5,TRBV7-8,ASSLRGEEQDGETQY
TRBJ2-1,TRBV9,ASSVDSGTSGDNEQF
TRBJ2-1,TRBV9,ASSVEWASYNEQF
TRBJ2-1,TRBV7-8,ASSLERGNEQF
TRBJ2-2,TRBV19,ATRTGAANTGELF
TRBJ1-5,TRBV9,ASSAGGDSRYQPQH